The 32 T cell receptor beta chains reported below all come from one sample, sequenced in a study of cytomegalovirus exposure and HLA in healthy donors. A multiplex PCR was run with 60 Vbeta primers and 13 Jbeta primers. Using immunoSEQ multiplex PCR, the repertoire was profiled, and TCRdb retains in-frame clones only, with some absent. The sample's table shows 200,000 to 250,000 clones. The sequenced sample consisted of PBMCs. These TCRs come from a young woman in good health and CMV-seropositive.

The rearrangement joins TRBV2 to TRBJ2-1; D is uncertain. The CDR3 sequence is 13 residues long. Trimming left V 4 bases short and J 9 bases short, with 13 bases between. Germline V gene sequence: CDR1 SNHLY, CDR2 FYNNEI. The CDR3 nucleotides are TGTGCCAGCAGTGTTATAGCCGGCGGTGAGCAGTTCTTC. This translates into CASSVIAGGEQFF.

V is TRBV6-1 and J is TRBJ2-7; D may be TRBD2 (5 bases). This CDR3 is 14 amino acids long. Per germline, CDR1 MNHNS and CDR2 SASEGT. V lost 5 bases and J 3 bases, leaving 14 bases between the germline ends. The CDR3 DNA reads TGTGCCAGCAGTACCGGCGGGCCGCACTACGAGCAGTACTTC. Translated, it gives CASSTGGPHYEQYF.

The chain uses TRBV2 and TRBJ2-5; tentative D call: TRBD2 (6 bases). The J call may be incorrect, as the DNA end agrees better with TRBJ2-7. Germline CDR1 SNHLY, CDR2 FYNNEI. The CDR3 consists of 14 residues. This CDR3 reads CASSEPGGNYEQYF. The CDR3 region has the DNA TGTGCCAGCAGTGAACCGGGCGGGAACTACGAGCAGTACTTC.

The CDR3 coding sequence is TGTGCCAGTAGTTTTCAGGGATGGGCCTACGAGCAGTACTTC. Encoded protein: CASSFQGWAYEQYF. The chain is built from TRBV19 and TRBJ2-7; D may be TRBD1 (5 bases). Trimming stripped 5 bases from V and 2 bases from J, with 13 bases between. CDR1 and CDR2 from the germline V gene are LNHDA and SQIVND (reference sequence). The CDR3 sequence is 14 residues long.

J is TRBJ2-1 and V is TRBV2, with 12 bases identical to TRBD2. Germline loops: CDR1 SNHLY, CDR2 FYNNEI. The junction had 1 base not matched to a gene; V was cut back by 4 bases and J by 6 bases. There are 14 residues in the CDR3. CDR3 amino acids: CASSGTSGTNEQFF. DNA of the CDR3: TGTGCCAGCAGTGGGACTAGCGGGACCAATGAGCAGTTCTTC.

The chain links TRBV5-1 to TRBJ2-6, with 12 nucleotides matching TRBD1. Looked up from germline, CDR1 is SGHRS and CDR2 is YFSETQ. This CDR3 comprises 17 residues. J gave up 3 bases and V 4 bases, and 5 bases lay outside the gene matches. In DNA form, the CDR3 reads TGCGCCAGCAGCCTGGGACAGGGGGCCCTTGGGGCCAACGTCCTGACTTTC. Amino acids: CASSLGQGALGANVLTF.

The genes are TRBV5-1 and TRBJ2-6; D unresolved. Trimming cost V 0 bases and J 11 bases, with 6 bases left between them. Germline V gene sequence: CDR1 SGHRS, CDR2 YFSETQ. The CDR3 has 12 amino acids. CDR3 protein: CASSLESDVLTF. The DNA for the CDR3 is TGCGCCAGCAGCTTGGAATCTGACGTCCTGACTTTC. Full variable domain (missing parts from reference TRBV5-1 and TRBJ2-6): KAGVTQTPRYLIKTRGQQVTLSCSPISGHRSVSWYQQTPGQGLQFLFEYFSETQRNKGNFPGRFSGRQFSNSRSEMNVSTLELGDSALYLCASSLESDVLTFGAGSRLTVL.

The CDR3 reads CSVDLGQGYEQYF. Written as DNA, the CDR3 is TGCAGCGTTGACCTAGGACAGGGGTACGAGCAGTACTTC. The chain joins TRBV29-1 to TRBJ2-7; 9 nucleotides line up with TRBD1. This CDR3 has 13 amino acids. Germline V gene sequence: CDR1 SQVTM, CDR2 ANQGSEA. Germline trimming cut 3 bases from V and 4 bases from J; bases unmatched to any gene: 4.

CDR3: CASSQDGGGNQPQHF. CDR3 sequence (DNA): TGCGCCAGCAGCCAAGACGGGGGTGGGAATCAGCCCCAGCATTTT. The rearrangement links TRBV4-3 to TRBJ1-5, with D possibly TRBD1 on 5 matching bases. The CDR3 totals 15 residues. V was pared by 0 bases and J by 4 bases, with 10 bases between. The germline CDR1 and CDR2 sequences are LGHNA and YSLEER.

This chain joins TRBV18 and TRBJ2-6; D is undetermined. The CDR3 consists of 17 residues. Looked up from germline, CDR1 is KGHSH and CDR2 is LQKENI. V was trimmed by 2 bases and J by 6 bases, leaving 17 bases between them. The CDR3 sequence: CASSPMTPGLEANVLTF. CDR3 nucleotide sequence: TGTGCCAGCTCACCAATGACACCCGGTCTGGAGGCCAACGTCCTGACTTTC.

This chain connects TRBV5-1 to TRBJ1-4, with 9 nucleotides matching TRBD1. The CDR3 is 15 amino acids. Losses at the gene ends were 4 bases for V and 7 bases for J; bases not matched to a gene: 8. Germline V CDR1 and CDR2: SGHRS, YFSETQ. CDR3 sequence (DNA): TGCGCCAGCAGCCCATTGGGGACAGGGTCTGAAAAACTGTTTTTT. This gives the protein CASSPLGTGSEKLFF.

V and J are TRBV7-8 and TRBJ2-3, with a weak D call TRBD1 (6 bases). This CDR3 has 17 residues. CDR1 is SGHVS and CDR2 is FQNEAQ in the germline V gene. Trimming removed 1 base from V and 5 bases from J, with 19 bases in between. The CDR3 loop reads CASSLVPEGVMGDTQYF. The CDR3 nucleotides read TGTGCCAGCAGCTTAGTTCCCGAGGGGGTGATGGGAGATACGCAGTATTTT.

The rearrangement links TRBV15 to TRBJ2-5, with no clear D. The V gene's germline CDR1 is LNHNV and CDR2 YYDKDF (reference sequence). The CDR3 covers 12 residues. V lost 1 base and J lost 5, with 5 bases in between. The CDR3 DNA reads TGTGCCACCAGCAGAGGGCTTGAGACCCAGTACTTC. This gives the protein CATSRGLETQYF.

The DNA of the CDR3 is TGTGCCAGCAGTTTATCCGGGGGGCCGACTGAAGCTTTCTTT. This codes for CASSLSGGPTEAFF. The V and J genes are TRBV27 and TRBJ1-1; a possible D gene is TRBD1 (6 bases). The CDR3 consists of 14 residues. V was shortened by 0 bases and J by 5 bases, with 10 bases between the two germline ends. CDR1 and CDR2 (germline): MNHEY, SMNVEV (reference sequence).

V gene TRBV11-2 combines with J gene TRBJ1-5; D not resolved. The CDR3 sequence is 13 residues long. Deletions cut 1 base from V and 6 bases from J, with 7 bases between. CDR1 and CDR2 from the germline V gene are SGHAT and FQNNGV. This CDR3 reads CASSLGGAQPQHF. The CDR3 DNA follows: TGTGCCAGCAGCTTAGGGGGAGCTCAGCCCCAGCATTTT.

The CDR3 sequence is CASSAYQGINTEAFF. CDR3 bases: TGTGCCAGCAGCGCCTATCAGGGTATTAACACTGAAGCTTTCTTT. This chain connects TRBV9 to TRBJ1-1; a weak D match, TRBD1 (5 bases). The CDR3 length is 15 residues. Germline CDR1 reads SGDLS; CDR2 reads YYNGEE. Trimming stripped 3 bases from V and 2 bases from J, with 14 bases between.

On this clone: One end of the junction varies from germline; a read error may be responsible. The genes are TRBV7-2 and TRBJ2-7, with 14 bases that match TRBD2. The CDR3 extends over 20 amino acids. The germline V gene encodes CDR1 SGHTA and CDR2 FQGNSA. CDR3 in DNA: TGTGCCAACAGCTTAGCGTCCATGGGACTAGCGGGGGATCCCTCCTACGAGCAGTACTTC. Translating gives CANSLASMGLAGDPSYEQYF.

V gene TRBV5-1 combines with J gene TRBJ2-7; 8 bases fit TRBD2. CDR1 is SGHRS, CDR2 YFSETQ, per germline. The trim removed 4 bases at V and 4 bases at J, leaving 13 bases unmatched. The CDR3 runs to 16 residues. CDR3 nucleotide sequence: TGCGCCAGCAGCCCGGTACCCGGGGGGGGATCGTACGAGCAGTACTTC. This gives the protein CASSPVPGGGSYEQYF.

V gene TRBV5-1 combines with J gene TRBJ2-3; D gene ambiguous. The V gene's germline CDR1 is SGHRS and CDR2 YFSETQ. The germline V and J ends were trimmed by 0 bases and 2 bases, with 13 bases remaining between them. The CDR3 loop spans 16 amino acids. The DNA for the CDR3 is TGCGCCAGCAGCTTGGTGGCAGGATCAACCACAGATACGCAGTATTTT. As protein: CASSLVAGSTTDTQYF.

With regard to this clone: The sample has other DNA sequences that encode this CDR3 too. This chain links TRBV27 with TRBJ2-7; D is perhaps TRBD2 (6 bases). The CDR3 covers 14 residues. CDR1 and CDR2 from the germline V gene are MNHEY and SMNVEV (reference sequence). The V and J ends lost 3 bases and 4 bases respectively, with 13 bases between them. The CDR3: CASSFSGSSYEQYF. The CDR3 DNA sequence: TGTGCCAGCAGTTTTAGCGGCTCTTCATACGAGCAGTACTTC.

V and J are TRBV18 and TRBJ2-5; tentative D call: TRBD2 (6 bases). The CDR3 contains 13 residues. The germline V gene encodes CDR1 KGHSH and CDR2 LQKENI. Trimming removed 6 bases at V and 7 bases at J, with 15 bases between. The CDR3 DNA follows: TGTGCCAGCTCGTCGACTAGTACGGGGACCCAGTACTTC. It encodes CASSSTSTGTQYF. Full variable domain (missing parts from reference TRBV18 and TRBJ2-5): NAGVMQNPRHLVRRRGQEARLRCSPMKGHSHVYWYRQLPEEGLKFMVYLQKENIIDESGMPKERFSAEFPKEGPSILRIQQVVRGDSAAYFCASSSTSTGTQYFGPGTRLLVL.

The V gene is TRBV6-1, the J gene TRBJ2-3, with a tentative D call TRBD2 (5 bases). V was shortened by 4 bases and J by 8 bases, with 19 bases between the two germline ends. The CDR3 runs to 15 residues. Looked up from germline, CDR1 is MNHNS and CDR2 is SASEGT. The CDR3 region is CASSVASSPRGTQYF. In DNA form, the CDR3 reads TGTGCCAGCAGTGTGGCTAGTTCCCCTCGGGGTACGCAGTATTTT.

The chain couples TRBV30 to TRBJ1-3; D is perhaps TRBD1 (5 bases). Trimming shortened V by 0 bases and J by 3 bases, and 15 bases separated the two germline ends. Germline loops: CDR1 GTSNPN, CDR2 SVGIG (reference sequence). The CDR3 has 16 amino acids. The CDR3 DNA reads as TGTGCCTGGAGTGTAAGGCAGGGTCGACGTGGAAACACCATATATTTT. Translation gives CAWSVRQGRRGNTIYF.

About this clone itself: An end of the junction differs from the germline gene, which may be a read error. The chain carries TRBV6-1 and TRBJ1-2; weak D call: TRBD1 (6 bases). The CDR3 contains 12 residues. Per germline, CDR1 MNHNS and CDR2 SASEGT. The CDR3 loop is CASSEVRGHQLF. The CDR3 region has the DNA TGTGCCAGCAGTGAAGTAAGGGGACACCAACTATTC.

The gene calls are TRBV7-8 and TRBJ1-2; 7 nucleotides agree with TRBD1. The J segment lost 4 bases and the V segment lost 5 bases, leaving 7 bases of the junction unmatched. Germline V lookup: CDR1 SGHVS, CDR2 FQNEAQ. This CDR3 is built from 14 residues. The CDR3, as DNA: TGTGCCAGCAGCCCCCAGGGGGGTCCCTATGGCTACACCTTC. The encoded protein is CASSPQGGPYGYTF.

The V gene is TRBV15, the J gene TRBJ2-3; TRBD2 matches 9 bases. Germline V gives CDR1 LNHNV, CDR2 YYDKDF (reference sequence). CDR3 length: 16 amino acids. V lost 1 base and J lost 6; bases outside the gene matches: 8. Written as DNA, the CDR3 is TGTGCCACCAGCAGAGGGGCGAGCGGGGGGTCCGATACGCAGTATTTT. Its protein product is CATSRGASGGSDTQYF.

This chain connects TRBV5-1 to TRBJ2-1, with 8 bases identical to TRBD2. Per the germline V gene, CDR1 is SGHRS and CDR2 is YFSETQ. With V trimmed by 0 bases and J by 2 bases, 7 bases remained unmatched. CDR3 size: 17 residues. In DNA form, the CDR3 reads TGCGCCAGCAGCTTGGGAACTAGCGGCCCCCCCTACAATGAGCAGTTCTTC. This gives the protein CASSLGTSGPPYNEQFF.

The chain links TRBV19 to TRBJ1-5; 11 positions match TRBD1. V lost 7 bases to trimming and J lost 2 bases; unmatched junction nucleotides: 7. This CDR3 contains 16 residues. The germline gives CDR1 LNHDA, CDR2 SQIVND (reference sequence). The CDR3 is CASNSGQGAGNQPQHF. The CDR3 nucleotides read TGTGCCAGTAATTCCGGACAGGGGGCTGGCAATCAGCCCCAGCATTTT. Variable domain in full (rest from reference TRBV19 and TRBJ1-5): DGGITQSPKYLFRKEGQNVTLSCEQNLNHDAMYWYRQDPGQGLRLIYYSQIVNDFQKGDIAEGYSVSREKKESFPLTVTSAQKNPTAFYLCASNSGQGAGNQPQHFGDGTRLSIL.

CDR3: CASSQAGGNEQFF. CDR3 DNA: TGTGCCAGCAGCCAAGCGGGTGGGAATGAGCAGTTCTTC. The V gene is TRBV14, the J gene TRBJ2-1; D remains ambiguous. This CDR3 comprises 13 residues. Germline assignment: CDR1 SGHDN and CDR2 FVKESK. V dropped 1 base and J dropped 7 bases, with 8 bases sitting between them.

The CDR3 is CASSIGGAYEQYF. DNA of the CDR3: TGTGCCAGCAGCATCGGGGGGGCCTACGAGCAGTACTTC. The chain couples TRBV21-1 to TRBJ2-7; TRBD2 was called by the table and not checked on the DNA. TRBV21-1 is a documented pseudogene. This CDR3 spans 13 amino acids.

The V and J genes are TRBV6-1 and TRBJ2-1; 8 nucleotides align to TRBD2. V shed 2 bases and J 9 bases; nucleotides not matched to a gene: 12. Looked up from germline, CDR1 is MNHNS and CDR2 is SASEGT. The CDR3 totals 16 residues. The CDR3 nucleotides are TGTGCCAGCAGTGAATGGTTGCGGGAGGATCCCAGTGAGCAGTTCTTC. The encoded protein is CASSEWLREDPSEQFF.

CDR3 sequence: CASSSQGWGYNEQFF. DNA of the CDR3: TGTGCCAGCTCGTCGCAGGGTTGGGGCTACAATGAGCAGTTCTTC. The rearrangement uses TRBV18 and TRBJ2-1, with D possibly TRBD1 on 5 matching bases. Germline CDR1 and CDR2: KGHSH and LQKENI. There are 15 residues in the CDR3. Between the trimmed V and J ends, which lost 6 bases and 3 bases, there was a span of 15 bases.